This T cell receptor beta chain is from a study of T cell responses to AZD1222 COVID-19 vaccine. As for this clone: As yet, its antigen is unknown.

Notes on the study in general: The number of AZD1222 recipients seropositive at baseline was only five to seven.

This CDR3 is 15 amino acids long. TCRdb's copy holds only in-frame clones and misses some; the assay was immunoSEQ multiplex PCR. Here the sample spans 150,000 or so clones, roughly nine tenths being singletons. The specimen was peripheral blood, collected on day 0 of MenACWY control vaccination. The TCR sequence derives from an adult in good health. The chain employs TRBV21-1 and TRBJ1-1; TRBD1, the D gene given by the table, was not confirmed from the DNA. TRBV21-1 is a pseudogene. This CDR3 reads CASSYHRGCGTEAFF. DNA of the CDR3: TGTGCCAGCAGCTACCACAGGGGATGCGGCACTGAAGCTTTCTTT.